Each of the 19 T cell receptor beta chains below was sequenced from the same sample in a study of cytomegalovirus exposure and HLA in healthy donors. Primers: 60 Vbeta forward and 13 Jbeta reverse. Profiling relied on immunoSEQ multiplex PCR, and the TCRdb table lists in-frame clones only, not all of them. This sample's table has under 70,000 clones. The sequencing input was PBMCs. These receptors all come from a man aged 50 or older in good health and CMV-seropositive.

The chain uses TRBV4-3 and TRBJ1-2, with D tentatively TRBD1 (6 bases). Looked up from germline, CDR1 is LGHNA and CDR2 is YSLEER. V was shortened by 1 base and J by 8 bases, with 17 bases between the two germline ends. This CDR3 is 15 amino acids long. CDR3 region: CASSQAYPGGWGYTF. DNA for the CDR3: TGCGCCAGCAGCCAAGCATACCCGGGGGGCTGGGGCTACACCTTC.

The chain carries TRBV28 and TRBJ2-5, with 9 bases identical to TRBD1. CDR3 size: 14 residues. Germline values: CDR1 MDHEN, CDR2 SYDVKM. With V trimmed by 4 bases and J by 7 bases, 7 bases remained unmatched. CDR3 residues: CASSSQGAVGTQYF. In nucleotides, the CDR3 is TGTGCCAGCAGTTCACAGGGGGCGGTGGGGACCCAGTACTTC.

The chain recombines TRBV6-1 with TRBJ1-5; D call uncertain. The V end lost 0 bases, the J end lost 6 bases, and 12 bases lay between the germline ends. The CDR3 sequence is 15 residues long. The germline gives CDR1 MNHNS, CDR2 SASEGT. The CDR3 region is CASSEAVSGAQPQHF. As DNA, the CDR3 is TGTGCCAGCAGTGAAGCGGTTTCAGGCGCTCAGCCCCAGCATTTT.

The chain carries TRBV4-3 and TRBJ2-1; 7 bases are shared with TRBD2. CDR3 length: 18 amino acids. The germline gives CDR1 LGHNA, CDR2 YSLEER. V lost 0 bases, J lost 9 bases, and 17 bases stayed unmatched. CDR3 protein: CASSQEAWAGVHLGEQFF. The CDR3 coding sequence is TGCGCCAGCAGCCAAGAAGCCTGGGCGGGAGTCCATCTCGGTGAGCAGTTCTTC.

The gene calls are TRBV2 and TRBJ2-7; D gene uncertain. Germline V gives CDR1 SNHLY, CDR2 FYNNEI. V lost 4 bases, J lost 4 bases, and 5 bases lay in between. This CDR3 spans 11 amino acids. The CDR3 DNA reads as TGTGCCAGCAGTGTCCATTACGAGCAGTACTTC. It yields the protein CASSVHYEQYF.

The chain is built from TRBV20-1 and TRBJ1-1, with D perhaps TRBD1 (6 bases). This CDR3 has 11 amino acids. The V gene's germline CDR1 is DFQATT and CDR2 SNEGSKA (reference sequence). The ends were cut back, 6 bases at V and 11 bases at J, with 16 bases in the middle. The CDR3 loop reads CSARGAGNAFF. The CDR3 bases are TGCAGTGCCCGGGGGGCAGGGAATGCTTTCTTT.

The chain recombines TRBV9 with TRBJ2-7; TRBD1 is a possible D gene (5 bases). Between the trimmed V and J ends, which lost 4 bases and 4 bases, there was a span of 12 bases. Germline CDR1 is SGDLS and CDR2 is YYNGEE. The CDR3 length is 13 residues. For the CDR3, the DNA is TGTGCCAGCAGCTTCAGCTCAGGGTACGAGCAGTACTTC. This sequence encodes CASSFSSGYEQYF. The full variable domain, rest sourced from reference TRBV9 and TRBJ2-7, is DSGVTQTPKHLITATGQRVTLRCSPRSGDLSVYWYQQSLDQGLQFLIQYYNGEERAKGNILERFSAQQFPDLHSELNLSSLELGDSALYFCASSFSSGYEQYFGPGTRLTVT.

This chain links TRBV28 with TRBJ1-3, with TRBD1 as a possible D gene (6 bases). The CDR3 totals 15 residues. Trimming stripped 6 bases from V and 2 bases from J, with 14 bases between. CDR1 and CDR2 (germline): MDHEN, SYDVKM. In nucleotides, the CDR3 is TGTGCCAGCAGACCTGGGGGGGCTGCTGGAAACACCATATATTTT. It is translated as CASRPGGAAGNTIYF.

This chain uses TRBV27 with TRBJ1-1; D perhaps matches TRBD1 (5 bases). The V end lost 2 bases, the J end lost 7 bases, and 14 bases lay between the germline ends. Germline V gives CDR1 MNHEY, CDR2 SMNVEV (reference sequence). The CDR3 length is 14 residues. The CDR3 DNA reads as TGTGCCAGCAGTTTAGGAGGGCGGGGGAATGAAGCTTTCTTT. It codes for CASSLGGRGNEAFF.

The gene calls are TRBV7-2 and TRBJ2-4; 13 bases map to TRBD2. V lost 1 base and J lost 2; bases outside the gene matches: 5. The CDR3 has 18 residues. The germline gives CDR1 SGHTA, CDR2 FQGNSA. CDR3: CASSLVTSGGVTKNIQYF. In nucleotides, the CDR3 is TGTGCCAGCAGCTTAGTAACTAGCGGGGGGGTAACCAAAAACATTCAGTACTTC.

The V gene is TRBV13, the J gene TRBJ2-7; tentatively, D is TRBD2 (5 bases). In germline, CDR1 is PRHDT, CDR2 FYEKMQ (reference sequence). V was pared by 1 base and J by 4 bases, with 11 bases between. The CDR3 is 14 amino acids. In nucleotides, the CDR3 is TGTGCCAGCAGCTTAGCGGGGATGGGTTACGAGCAGTACTTC. Encoded protein: CASSLAGMGYEQYF.

This sequence joins TRBV28 and TRBJ1-1; possibly TRBD1 for D (5 bases). The V gene's germline CDR1 is MDHEN and CDR2 SYDVKM. The CDR3 consists of 13 residues. V shed 6 bases and J shed 5 bases, with 13 bases lying between them. The CDR3 bases are TGTGCCAGCAGGATACCGGGGGGGACTGAAGCTTTCTTT. It translates to CASRIPGGTEAFF. Looking up the rest from reference TRBV28 and TRBJ1-1 gives the full variable domain: DVKVTQSSRYLVKRTGEKVFLECVQDMDHENMFWYRQDPGLGLRLIYFSYDVKMKEKGDIPEGYSVSREKKERFSLILESASTNQTSMYLCASRIPGGTEAFFGQGTRLTVV.

This rearrangement joins TRBV4-1 to TRBJ1-2; D uncertain. Germline assignment: CDR1 MGHRA and CDR2 YSYEKL. CDR3 length equals 14 residues. Trimming cost V 4 bases and J 2 bases, with 11 bases left between them. This CDR3 is CASSLQFENYGYTF. In nucleotides, the CDR3 is TGCGCCAGCAGCCTTCAATTTGAGAACTATGGCTACACCTTC.

The gene calls are TRBV6-4 and TRBJ2-1; tentatively, D is TRBD2 (6 bases). Germline CDR1 and CDR2: MRHNA and SNTAGT. V was clipped by 7 bases and J by 9 bases, with 19 bases between them. This CDR3 comprises 14 residues. This chain's CDR3 is CASNSSGDGTEQFF. CDR3 sequence (DNA): TGTGCCAGCAATTCATCGGGAGACGGAACTGAGCAGTTCTTC.

The chain couples TRBV4-1 to TRBJ2-1; 11 bases are a match to TRBD2. The V gene's germline CDR1 is MGHRA and CDR2 YSYEKL. The CDR3 loop spans 17 amino acids. Unmatched junction bases numbered 5, after V lost 0 bases and J lost 4 bases. CDR3 protein: CASSQEGGTSGYNEQFF. CDR3 bases: TGCGCCAGCAGCCAAGAAGGCGGGACTAGCGGATACAATGAGCAGTTCTTC.

V usage is TRBV30 and J usage is TRBJ2-2, with D possibly TRBD2 on 6 matching bases. The germline V gene encodes CDR1 GTSNPN and CDR2 SVGIG (reference sequence). The CDR3 is 14 amino acids. The ends were cut back, 6 bases at V and 5 bases at J, with 16 bases in the middle. CDR3 sequence: CACDGRGWTGELFF. CDR3 DNA: TGTGCCTGTGACGGGAGAGGGTGGACCGGGGAGCTGTTTTTT.

V gene TRBV5-5 combines with J gene TRBJ1-1; D remains ambiguous. Germline V gives CDR1 SGHKS, CDR2 YYEKEE (reference sequence). V was cut by 2 bases and J by 0 bases, with 8 bases left in between. CDR3 length equals 14 residues. This chain's CDR3 is CASSFSVMNTEAFF. In nucleotides, the CDR3 is TGTGCCAGCAGCTTTTCAGTTATGAACACTGAAGCTTTCTTT.

J is TRBJ2-1 and V is TRBV18; D unclear. The V and J ends lost 3 bases and 7 bases respectively, with 4 bases between them. Germline CDR1 reads KGHSH; CDR2 reads LQKENI. The CDR3 contains 11 residues. The CDR3 nucleotides read TGTGCCAGCTCACCCCAAAATGAGCAGTTCTTC. Residues: CASSPQNEQFF.

The chain couples TRBV5-4 to TRBJ1-1, with D perhaps matching TRBD1 (5 bases). There are 15 residues in the CDR3. V was cut by 4 bases and J by 0 bases, with 13 bases left in between. Germline V gene data show CDR1 as SGHNT and CDR2 as YYREEE (reference sequence). CDR3 sequence: CASSLDGGMNTEAFF. In DNA, the CDR3 is TGTGCCAGCAGCCTGGACGGGGGGATGAACACTGAAGCTTTCTTT.